The 17 T cell receptor beta chains reported below all come from one sample, sequenced in a study of T cells expressing NK-cell markers. TCRdb reprocessed the 5' RACE reads, with one entry per CDR3 protein and no DNA. The sample table sets out 550,000 to 600,000 distinct CDR3 sequences. The sequencing input was blood T cells: a sorted CD56 or NKG2C T cell subset, CD4+ or CD8+ T cells, or bulk PBMC T cells (not recorded which). The receptor set was obtained from a man younger than 35 in good health.

This chain uses TRBV20-1 with TRBJ2-5; TCRdb picks TRBD2, but there is no DNA to check that call. The CDR3 loop spans 16 amino acids. CDR1 and CDR2 from the germline V gene are DFQATT and SNEGSKA (reference sequence). This chain's CDR3 is CSASEGTSGMEETQYF.

The chain joins TRBV20-1 to TRBJ2-1. Germline CDR1 and CDR2: DFQATT and SNEGSKA (reference sequence). The CDR3 is made up of 16 amino acids. CDR3 region: CSARGKRGRSYNEQFF.

The CDR3 sequence is CSARPLGSETQYF. V is TRBV20-1 and J is TRBJ2-5; TCRdb picks TRBD2, but there is no DNA to check that call. From germline, CDR1 is DFQATT and CDR2 SNEGSKA (reference sequence). This CDR3 comprises 13 residues.

V is TRBV12-3 or TRBV12-4 and J is TRBJ2-7; TCRdb's D call of TRBD1 is untestable without DNA. The CDR3 covers 14 residues. The CDR3 here is CASTTGQLAYEQYF.

The chain has TRBV28 and TRBJ2-1; TCRdb's D call, TRBD2, is unchecked because there is no DNA. Germline V gene sequence: CDR1 MDHEN, CDR2 SYDVKM. The CDR3 is 13 residues long. This CDR3 reads CATRLAGGLLQFF.

The chain has TRBV20-1 and TRBJ2-3; checking the TCRdb D call of TRBD1 is not possible without DNA. Germline assignment: CDR1 DFQATT and CDR2 SNEGSKA (reference sequence). The CDR3 is made up of 11 amino acids. This CDR3 reads CSARPGPTQYF.

The chain carries TRBV5-5 and TRBJ1-1; the TRBD1 assignment by TCRdb is unverifiable without DNA. CDR3 length: 15 amino acids. Germline CDR1 SGHKS, CDR2 YYEKEE (reference sequence). Here the CDR3 reads CASSLPGTVNTEAFF.

Here the CDR3 reads CASSPWDRGYTDTQYF. The V and J genes are TRBV18 and TRBJ2-3; without DNA, the TCRdb call of TRBD1 cannot be checked. CDR3 length: 16 residues. Germline CDR1 reads KGHSH; CDR2 reads LQKENI.

This chain connects TRBV11-2 to TRBJ2-6; TCRdb's D call of TRBD1 is untestable without DNA. The length of the CDR3 is 19 residues. Germline CDR1 reads SGHAT; CDR2 reads FQNNGV. CDR3 in amino acids: CASSLDLRESSSGANVLTF.

The gene calls are TRBV25-1 and TRBJ2-5; TCRdb designates TRBD1, a call that cannot be tested without DNA. Per the germline V gene, CDR1 is MGHDK and CDR2 is SYGVNS. There are 16 residues in the CDR3. The CDR3 loop is CASSDPWTGTQETQYF.

This chain uses TRBV6-1 with TRBJ2-1; there is no DNA to check the TCRdb D call of TRBD1. Per the germline V gene, CDR1 is MNHNS and CDR2 is SASEGT. This CDR3 is built from 16 residues. The CDR3 reads CASTPRPGVTYNEQFF.

V usage is TRBV19 and J usage is TRBJ2-1. There are 17 residues in the CDR3. Germline V gene lookup returns CDR1 LNHDA and CDR2 SQIVND (reference sequence). CDR3 in amino acids: CASSIFLTGSSYNEQFF.

The chain uses TRBV7-2 and TRBJ2-1; the TRBD2 assignment by TCRdb is unverifiable without DNA. The CDR3 is 11 residues long. Germline V gives CDR1 SGHTA, CDR2 FQGNSA. CDR3 sequence: CAYHWWEEQFF.

The chain carries TRBV7-8 and TRBJ2-7; as DNA is missing, the TRBD1 call by TCRdb cannot be tested. Germline lookup yields CDR1 SGHVS and CDR2 FQNEAQ. The CDR3 has 17 residues. CDR3 loop: CASSLGRGQLFSYEQYF.

V gene TRBV10-3 combines with J gene TRBJ2-6; TCRdb gives TRBD1 as the D gene, but with no DNA this cannot be confirmed. CDR1 is ENHRY, CDR2 SYGVKD, per germline. The CDR3 extends over 16 amino acids. This CDR3 is CAISESGGPGANVLTF.

The V and J genes are TRBV12-3 or TRBV12-4 and TRBJ2-5; TCRdb's assignment of TRBD1 cannot be checked, as there is no DNA. The length of the CDR3 is 13 residues. The CDR3 loop reads CASRVGVSETQYF.

J is TRBJ2-7 and V is TRBV29-1; checking the TCRdb D call of TRBD2 is not possible without DNA. The CDR3 consists of 13 residues. CDR1 SQVTM and CDR2 ANQGSEA come from the germline V gene. The CDR3 here is CSVELAGDYEQYF.